This T cell receptor (beta chain) stems from a study of T cells after yellow fever vaccination. General study results and limits: The secondary response peaked faster, at day 5 versus 15, but was weaker. FACS-sorted repertoires could harbor abundant contaminating bulk-population clonotypes. Most primary-vaccination clones recurred post-booster (approximately 95% CD4, just over 85% CD8).

CDR3 length: 15 residues. The germline V gene has CDR1 MNHEY and CDR2 SVGAGI. V gave up 2 bases and J gave up 4 bases; unmatched junction bases: 8. Template switching by 5'RACE produced TCR cDNA, adding a universal primer site and UMIs. TCRdb independently ran MiXCR on the 5' RACE reads; one entry per CDR3 protein. The sample records 200,000 to 300,000 distinct CDR3 sequences, 6.9% being singletons. With respect to this clonotype: Its antigen is undetermined.

The rearrangement joins TRBV6-5 to TRBJ2-7; 7 bases fit TRBD2. Sequenced material: CD4+ T cells sorted from PBMCs, taken 15 days after the yellow fever booster vaccination. The sequence was obtained from a man under 40 who received the YFV17D yellow fever vaccine. CDR3 in amino acids: CASSYLGGIPYEQYF. CDR3 nucleotides: TGTGCCAGCAGTTACCTGGGGGGGATACCTTACGAGCAGTACTTC.